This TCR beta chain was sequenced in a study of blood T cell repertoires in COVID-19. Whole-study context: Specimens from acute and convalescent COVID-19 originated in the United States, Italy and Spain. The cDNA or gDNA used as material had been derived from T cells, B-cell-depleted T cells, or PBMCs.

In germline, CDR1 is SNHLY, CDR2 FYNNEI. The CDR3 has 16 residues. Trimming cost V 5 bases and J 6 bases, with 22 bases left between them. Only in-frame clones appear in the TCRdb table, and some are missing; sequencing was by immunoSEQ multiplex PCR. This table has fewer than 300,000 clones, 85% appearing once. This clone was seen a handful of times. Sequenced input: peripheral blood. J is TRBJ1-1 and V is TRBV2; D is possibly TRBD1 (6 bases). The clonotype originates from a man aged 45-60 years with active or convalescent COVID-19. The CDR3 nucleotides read TGTGCCAGCAGTACCCCCAGGAACAGGGCTGGAGCTGAAGCTTTCTTT. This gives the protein CASSTPRNRAGAEAFF.